This T cell receptor (beta chain) was sequenced during a study of OX40 agonist ivuxolimab in advanced cancers. Study overall: Treatment of patients was with ivuxolimab, an agonistic anti-OX40 (CD134) antibody.

About this clone: The sample contains more than one DNA sequence encoding this CDR3.

The protocol was immunoSEQ multiplex PCR, while the TCRdb copy is restricted to in-frame clones and leaves out a portion. The sample includes around 70,000 clones, 82% seen only once; the top ten take 4% to 6%. Trimming cost V 4 bases and J 0 bases, with 7 bases left between them. The CDR3 consists of 13 residues. Germline lookup yields CDR1 SGHRS and CDR2 YFSETQ. The clonotype originates from an adult with an advanced solid tumor such as melanoma, head and neck, liver or kidney cancer. The V gene is TRBV5-1, the J gene TRBJ1-1, with D maybe TRBD1 (6 bases). The sample consisted of CD4+ or CD8+ T cells sorted from blood, taken in a trial of the OX40 agonist ivuxolimab. The CDR3 nucleotides read TGCGCCAGCAGCAGGGACATGAACACTGAAGCTTTCTTT. It specifies CASSRDMNTEAFF.